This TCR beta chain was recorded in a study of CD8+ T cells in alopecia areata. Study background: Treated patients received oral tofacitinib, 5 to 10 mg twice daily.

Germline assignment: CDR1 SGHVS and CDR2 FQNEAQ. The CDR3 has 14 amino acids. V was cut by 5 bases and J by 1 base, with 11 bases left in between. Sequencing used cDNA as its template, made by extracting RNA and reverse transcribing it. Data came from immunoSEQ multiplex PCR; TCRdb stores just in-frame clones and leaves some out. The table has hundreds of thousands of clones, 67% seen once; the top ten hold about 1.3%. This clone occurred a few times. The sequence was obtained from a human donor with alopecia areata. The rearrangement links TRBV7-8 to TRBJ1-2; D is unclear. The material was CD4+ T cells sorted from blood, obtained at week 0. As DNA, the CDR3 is TGTGCCAGCAGCACTTTACGAAATAACTATGGCTACACCTTC. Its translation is CASSTLRNNYGYTF.